This TCR beta chain was found in a study of T cell responses to AZD1222 COVID-19 vaccine. Study summary: Whether given at about 4 or about 12 weeks, second doses were pooled. General study results and limits: Only after the peak T cell response were repertoires sampled. The breadth and depth of Spike-specific TCRs increased once two AZD1222 doses had been given. At 160-218 and 743-854, vaccine-associated CD4 TCRs were dominant, and they spanned spike.

Generated by immunoSEQ multiplex PCR, the TCRdb table keeps only in-frame clones and is missing some. The table includes fewer than 150,000 clones, 80% to 90% detected once. Concerning this clone itself: Its cognate antigen is unknown.

This CDR3 region has 16 residues. Trimming shortened V by 0 bases and J by 2 bases, and 13 bases separated the two germline ends. CDR1 LGHDT and CDR2 YNNKEL come from the germline V gene (reference sequence). Sequenced material: peripheral blood, taken on day 0 of AZD1222 vaccination. The sequence was obtained from an adult in good health. The genes are TRBV3-1 (or the pseudogene TRBV3-2) and TRBJ1-2, with D unresolved. CDR3 sequence: CASSQDGVSTNYGYTF. The CDR3 DNA reads as TGTGCCAGCAGCCAAGATGGAGTCAGCACAAACTATGGCTACACCTTC.